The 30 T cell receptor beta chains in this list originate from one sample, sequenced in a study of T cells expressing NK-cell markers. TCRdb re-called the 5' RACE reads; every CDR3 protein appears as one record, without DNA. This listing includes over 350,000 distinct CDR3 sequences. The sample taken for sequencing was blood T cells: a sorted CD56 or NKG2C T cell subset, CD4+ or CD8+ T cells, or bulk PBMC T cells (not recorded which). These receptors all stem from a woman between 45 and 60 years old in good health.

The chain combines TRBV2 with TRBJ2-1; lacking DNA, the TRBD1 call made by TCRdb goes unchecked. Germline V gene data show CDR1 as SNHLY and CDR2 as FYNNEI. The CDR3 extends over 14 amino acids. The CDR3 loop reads CASSSDRTYNEQFF.

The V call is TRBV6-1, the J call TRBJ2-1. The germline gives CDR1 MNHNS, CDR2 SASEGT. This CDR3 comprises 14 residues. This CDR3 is CASSEALPENEQFF.

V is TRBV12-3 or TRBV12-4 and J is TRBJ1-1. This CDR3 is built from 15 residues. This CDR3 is CASSLWGKQNTEAFF.

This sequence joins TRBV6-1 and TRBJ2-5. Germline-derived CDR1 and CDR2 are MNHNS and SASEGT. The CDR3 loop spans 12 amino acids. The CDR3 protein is CASTRDVETQYF.

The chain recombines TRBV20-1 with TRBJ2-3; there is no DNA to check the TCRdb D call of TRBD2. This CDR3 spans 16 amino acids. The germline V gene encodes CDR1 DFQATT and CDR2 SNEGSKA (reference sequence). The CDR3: CSARPRREVPTDTQYF.

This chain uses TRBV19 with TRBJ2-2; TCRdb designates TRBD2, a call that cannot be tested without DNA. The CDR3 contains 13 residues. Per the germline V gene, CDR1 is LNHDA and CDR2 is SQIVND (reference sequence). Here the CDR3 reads CASSIGAGGELFF. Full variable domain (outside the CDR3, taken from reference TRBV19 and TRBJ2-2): DGGITQSPKYLFRKEGQNVTLSCEQNLNHDAMYWYRQDPGQGLRLIYYSQIVNDFQKGDIAEGYSVSREKKESFPLTVTSAQKNPTAFYLCASSIGAGGELFFGEGSRLTVL.

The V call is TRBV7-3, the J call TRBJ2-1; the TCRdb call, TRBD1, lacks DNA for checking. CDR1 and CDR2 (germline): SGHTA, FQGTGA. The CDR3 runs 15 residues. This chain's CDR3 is CASSSTGASYNEQFF.

The CDR3 spells CSASLPGPWNSPLHF. The chain combines TRBV20-1 with TRBJ1-6. The CDR3 has 15 amino acids. Per the germline V gene, CDR1 is DFQATT and CDR2 is SNEGSKA (reference sequence).

The CDR3 sequence is CASSPPRAGYTF. V gene TRBV12-3 or TRBV12-4 combines with J gene TRBJ1-2; TCRdb lists TRBD1, though no DNA is available to test this call. This CDR3 comprises 12 residues.

This CDR3 is CATSPGGARQYF. The rearrangement uses TRBV27 and TRBJ2-7; the D call from TCRdb, TRBD1, cannot be confirmed without DNA. The CDR3 runs 12 residues. The germline V gene encodes CDR1 MNHEY and CDR2 SMNVEV (reference sequence).

CDR3 sequence reads: CSIPGQTVYGYTF. The chain joins TRBV20-1 to TRBJ1-2; TCRdb returns TRBD1, unconfirmable since there is no DNA. Germline loops: CDR1 DFQATT, CDR2 SNEGSKA (reference sequence). The CDR3 totals 13 residues.

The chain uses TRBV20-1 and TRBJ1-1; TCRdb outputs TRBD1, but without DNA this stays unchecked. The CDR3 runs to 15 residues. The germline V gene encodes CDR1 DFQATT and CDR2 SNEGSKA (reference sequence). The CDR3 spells CSARDLSRGNTEAFF.

The CDR3 is CASSQVPRRAYEQYF. The J gene is TRBJ2-7, the V gene TRBV3-1. The CDR3 sequence is 15 residues long. Germline CDR1 is LGHDT and CDR2 is YNNKEL (reference sequence).

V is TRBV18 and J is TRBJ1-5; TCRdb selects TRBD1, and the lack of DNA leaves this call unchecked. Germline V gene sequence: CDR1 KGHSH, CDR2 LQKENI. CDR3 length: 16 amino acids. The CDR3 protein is CASSPATAYSNQPQHF.

CDR3 sequence: CASSFWDRVSYGYTF. The chain links TRBV12-3 or TRBV12-4 to TRBJ1-2; the TCRdb call, TRBD1, lacks DNA for checking. The CDR3 has 15 amino acids.

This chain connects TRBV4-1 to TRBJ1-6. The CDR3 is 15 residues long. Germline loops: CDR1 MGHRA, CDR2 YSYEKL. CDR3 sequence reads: CASSHPSGGESPLHF.

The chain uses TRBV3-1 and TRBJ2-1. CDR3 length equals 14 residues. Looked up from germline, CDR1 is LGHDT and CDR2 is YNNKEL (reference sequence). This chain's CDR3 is CASSQDPNRNEQFF.

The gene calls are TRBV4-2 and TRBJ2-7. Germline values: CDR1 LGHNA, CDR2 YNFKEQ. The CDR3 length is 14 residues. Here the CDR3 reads CASSQDLIDYEQYF.

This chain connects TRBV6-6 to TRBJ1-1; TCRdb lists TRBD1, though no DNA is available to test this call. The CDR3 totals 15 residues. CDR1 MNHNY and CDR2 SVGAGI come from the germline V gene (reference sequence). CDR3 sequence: CASSYGQGPNTEAFF.

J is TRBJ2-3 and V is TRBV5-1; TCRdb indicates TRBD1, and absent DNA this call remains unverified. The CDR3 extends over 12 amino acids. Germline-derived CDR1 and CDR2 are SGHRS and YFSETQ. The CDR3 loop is CASSHRGDTQYF.

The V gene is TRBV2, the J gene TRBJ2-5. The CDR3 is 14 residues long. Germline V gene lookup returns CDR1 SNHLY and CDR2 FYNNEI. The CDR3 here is CASTSGVYQETQYF.

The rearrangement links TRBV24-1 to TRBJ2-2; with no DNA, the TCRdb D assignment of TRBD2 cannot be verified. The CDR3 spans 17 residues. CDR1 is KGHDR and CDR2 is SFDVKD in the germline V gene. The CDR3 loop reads CATSDPGSNRNTGELFF.

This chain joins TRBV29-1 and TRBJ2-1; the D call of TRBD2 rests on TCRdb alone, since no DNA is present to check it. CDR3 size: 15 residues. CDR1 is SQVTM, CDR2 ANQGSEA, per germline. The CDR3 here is CSFSQGLAGGDEQFF.

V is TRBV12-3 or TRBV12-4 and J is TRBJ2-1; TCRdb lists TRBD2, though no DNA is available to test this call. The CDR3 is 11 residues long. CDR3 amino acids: CASSFLARPFF.

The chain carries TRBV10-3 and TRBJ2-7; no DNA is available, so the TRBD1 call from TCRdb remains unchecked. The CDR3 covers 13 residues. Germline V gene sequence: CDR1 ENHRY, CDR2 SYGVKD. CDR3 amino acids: CAIRGQGFHEQYF.

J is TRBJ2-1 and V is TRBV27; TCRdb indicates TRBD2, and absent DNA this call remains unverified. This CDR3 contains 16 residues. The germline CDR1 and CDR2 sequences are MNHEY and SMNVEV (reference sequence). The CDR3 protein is CASTSPSGRAYNEQFF.

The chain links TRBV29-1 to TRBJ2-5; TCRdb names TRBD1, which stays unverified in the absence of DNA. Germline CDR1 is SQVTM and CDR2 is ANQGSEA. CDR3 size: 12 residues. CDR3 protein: CSVSGSWETQYF. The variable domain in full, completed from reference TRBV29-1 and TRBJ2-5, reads SAVISQKPSRDICQRGTSLTIQCQVDSQVTMMFWYRQQPGQSLTLIATANQGSEATYESGFVIDKFPISRPNLTFSTLTVSNMSPEDSSIYLCSVSGSWETQYFGPGTRLLVL.

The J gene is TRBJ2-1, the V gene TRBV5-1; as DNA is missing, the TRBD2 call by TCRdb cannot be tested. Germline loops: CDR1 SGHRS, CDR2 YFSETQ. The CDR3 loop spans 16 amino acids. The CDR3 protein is CASSLVAGRAVDEQFF.

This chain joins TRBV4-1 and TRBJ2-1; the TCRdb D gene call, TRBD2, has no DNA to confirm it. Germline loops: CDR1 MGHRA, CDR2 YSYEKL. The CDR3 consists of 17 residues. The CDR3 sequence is CASSQLIAGVRLPEQFF.

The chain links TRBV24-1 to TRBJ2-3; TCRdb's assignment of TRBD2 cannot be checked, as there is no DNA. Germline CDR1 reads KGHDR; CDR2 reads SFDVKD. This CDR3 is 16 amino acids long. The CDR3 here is CATSGVTSSGPDTQYF.